This entry lists 29 T cell receptor beta chains sequenced from one sample in a study of T cell responses to AZD1222 COVID-19 vaccine listed by TCRdb under 2021. Interpreted using the paper, the time point label stands for: about 28 days (+/-7) after the second vaccine dose. The label giving this sample's treatment or condition can be read as: meningococcal conjugate vaccine given as trial control. The library was obtained by the immunoSEQ multiplex PCR assay. Drawn from immuneACCESS, this table holds only the in-frame rearrangements with V and J called that TCRdb kept. Clones are partly lost; checked studies trace under half to an unresolved V gene and leave the rest unexplained. This sample is represented by under 45,000 clones; 88% of them were singletons. The ten top clones hold 26% of the sample. Sequencing used peripheral blood, obtained 28 days after the second dose of the MenACWY control vaccine. The receptor source for this set is an adult who received the MenACWY meningococcal vaccine as a control.

The sample holds one count of this clone. The gene calls are TRBV3-1 (or the pseudogene TRBV3-2) and TRBJ2-3; unclear D gene. Germline V gives CDR1 LGHDT, CDR2 YNNKEL (reference sequence). The germline V and J ends were trimmed by 4 bases and 0 bases, with 14 bases remaining between them. This CDR3 comprises 16 residues. The CDR3 spells CASSLAGSSSTDTQYF. CDR3 sequence (DNA): TGTGCCAGCAGCCTCGCAGGTTCCTCTAGCACAGATACGCAGTATTTT.

The V call is TRBV5-4, the J call TRBJ2-3; TRBD2 matches 8 bases. This CDR3 comprises 15 residues. Germline V gene lookup returns CDR1 SGHNT and CDR2 YYREEE (reference sequence). V lost 0 bases to trimming and J lost 1 base; unmatched junction nucleotides: 1. CDR3 in amino acids: CASSLAGGGTDTQYF. The CDR3 DNA follows: TGTGCCAGCAGCTTGGCCGGGGGGGGCACAGATACGCAGTATTTT.

The chain joins TRBV19 to TRBJ2-1, with TRBD2 as a possible D gene (5 bases). This CDR3 spans 12 amino acids. The germline V gene has CDR1 LNHDA and CDR2 SQIVND (reference sequence). The V end lost 3 bases, the J end lost 8 bases, and 8 bases lay between the germline ends. For the CDR3, the DNA is TGTGCCAGTAGTATTGGCGGGTATGAGCAGTTCTTC. This codes for CASSIGGYEQFF.

The gene calls are TRBV19 and TRBJ1-2; D gene uncertain. V was trimmed by 6 bases and J by 8 bases, leaving 10 bases between them. The germline V gene has CDR1 LNHDA and CDR2 SQIVND (reference sequence). The CDR3 consists of 11 residues. As DNA, the CDR3 is TGTGCCAGTAGCAGAGCGGGGGGCTACACCTTC. Encoded protein: CASSRAGGYTF.

The sample holds one count of this clone. The CDR3 DNA reads as TGTGCCAGCAGCCAGAGCGTCGGGAGCCACAATGAGCAGTTCTTC. This gives the protein CASSQSVGSHNEQFF. The chain carries TRBV28 and TRBJ2-1; possibly TRBD2 for D (6 bases). The CDR3 loop spans 15 amino acids. Germline V lookup: CDR1 MDHEN, CDR2 SYDVKM. V lost 6 bases, J lost 5 bases, and 17 bases lay in between.

A word on this clone: A read error may account for a junction end that differs from germline. This rearrangement joins TRBV7-7 to TRBJ2-5; D gene unclear. Germline V gene sequence: CDR1 SSHAT, CDR2 FNYEAQ (reference sequence). There are 14 residues in the CDR3. CDR3 DNA: TGTGCTAGCAGTTCTGGGCGGCACCAAGAGACCCAGTACTTC. It translates to CASSSGRHQETQYF.

V is TRBV9 and J is TRBJ2-1; D is possibly TRBD2 (5 bases). Trimming removed 4 bases at V and 7 bases at J, with 15 bases between. CDR3 length: 14 amino acids. The germline V gene encodes CDR1 SGDLS and CDR2 YYNGEE. This CDR3 reads CASSSGLGINEQFF. In DNA form, the CDR3 reads TGTGCCAGCAGCAGCGGACTTGGGATAAATGAGCAGTTCTTC.

The chain combines TRBV5-1 with TRBJ2-2, with D maybe TRBD1 (6 bases). V was pared by 0 bases and J by 4 bases, with 10 bases between. The CDR3 spans 15 residues. Germline V gives CDR1 SGHRS, CDR2 YFSETQ. The CDR3 sequence: CASSLVTGSTGELFF. The CDR3 DNA reads TGCGCCAGCAGCTTGGTTACAGGGAGCACCGGGGAGCTGTTTTTT.

The chain couples TRBV7-8 to TRBJ1-1; D possibly corresponds to TRBD1 (5 bases). The V gene's germline CDR1 is SGHVS and CDR2 FQNEAQ. The length of the CDR3 is 12 residues. The V end lost 3 bases, the J end lost 5 bases, and 7 bases lay between the germline ends. The CDR3 loop reads CASSFQGTEAFF. CDR3 nucleotide sequence: TGTGCCAGCAGCTTCCAGGGAACTGAAGCTTTCTTT. The entire variable domain, with the rest obtained from reference TRBV7-8 and TRBJ1-1, is as follows: GAGVSQSPRYKVAKRGQDVALRCDPISGHVSLFWYQQALGQGPEFLTYFQNEAQLDKSGLPSDRFFAERPEGSVSTLKIQRTQQEDSAVYLCASSFQGTEAFFGQGTRLTVV.

This clone has just one count. This chain uses TRBV28 with TRBJ2-7; 11 bases are a match to TRBD1. The CDR3 sequence is 15 residues long. After removal of 4 bases from V and 4 bases from J, the junction contained 6 bases not matched to a gene. Germline assignment: CDR1 MDHEN and CDR2 SYDVKM. CDR3 nucleotide sequence: TGTGCCAGCAGTTCCTCCGGGACAGGGGGTTACGAGCAGTACTTC. It is translated as CASSSSGTGGYEQYF.

This rearrangement joins TRBV2 to TRBJ1-5; D unresolved. Deletions cut 6 bases from V and 4 bases from J, with 13 bases between. The CDR3 extends over 14 amino acids. Germline CDR1 reads SNHLY; CDR2 reads FYNNEI. The CDR3 DNA is TGTGCCAGCAGCACAACCCAAGGGAATCAGCCCCAGCATTTT. Encoded protein: CASSTTQGNQPQHF. The whole variable domain, filled in from reference TRBV2 and TRBJ1-5, reads EPEVTQTPSHQVTQMGQEVILRCVPISNHLYFYWYRQILGQKVEFLVSFYNNEISEKSEIFDDQFSVERPDGSNFTLKIRSTKLEDSAMYFCASSTTQGNQPQHFGDGTRLSIL.

CDR3: CASMSAAEQFF. As DNA, the CDR3 is TGTGCCAGCATGTCAGCGGCTGAGCAGTTCTTC. The chain combines TRBV3-1 (or the pseudogene TRBV3-2) with TRBJ2-1, with D possibly TRBD2 on 5 matching bases. The germline V gene has CDR1 LGHDT and CDR2 YNNKEL (reference sequence). The V end lost 7 bases, the J end lost 9 bases, and 10 bases lay between the germline ends. The CDR3 covers 11 residues.

The chain couples TRBV29-1 to TRBJ1-2; maybe TRBD1 (6 bases). The CDR3 contains 14 residues. With 6 bases removed from V and 0 bases from J, the gap between germline ends came to 14 bases. Looked up from germline, CDR1 is SQVTM and CDR2 is ANQGSEA. In nucleotides, the CDR3 is TGCAGCGTAAAATCAGGGGTGACTAACTATGGCTACACCTTC. Translating it yields CSVKSGVTNYGYTF.

The J gene is TRBJ2-5, the V gene TRBV3-1 (or the pseudogene TRBV3-2); 8 bases agree with TRBD2. With 5 bases clipped from V and 2 bases from J, the junction kept 7 bases outside the gene matches. Germline V gene data show CDR1 as LGHDT and CDR2 as YNNKEL (reference sequence). The CDR3 sequence is 15 residues long. The CDR3 DNA reads as TGTGCCAGCAGCTATACAAGCGGGAGACAAGAGACCCAGTACTTC. It translates to CASSYTSGRQETQYF.

V is TRBV7-2 and J is TRBJ2-3; D unclear. Germline CDR1 SGHTA, CDR2 FQGNSA. This CDR3 is 13 amino acids long. V lost 5 bases to trimming and J lost 4 bases, with 10 bases between them. The CDR3 sequence: CASSLLVADTQYF. The DNA of the CDR3 is TGTGCCAGCAGCCTGCTGGTTGCAGATACGCAGTATTTT.

The V gene is TRBV7-2, the J gene TRBJ1-5; 8 bases fit TRBD1. V shed 5 bases, J shed 6 bases, and the junction held 9 bases outside the gene matches. Per germline, CDR1 SGHTA and CDR2 FQGNSA. This CDR3 is 15 amino acids long. The CDR3 DNA reads as TGTGCCAGCAGCCCCCGGACAGGGCGCACTCAGCCCCAGCATTTT. It specifies CASSPRTGRTQPQHF.

The chain combines TRBV21-1 with TRBJ2-1; the table's D call of TRBD2 was not tested on the DNA. TRBV21-1 constitutes a pseudogene. There are 15 residues in the CDR3. The CDR3 is CASSLPLDSNNEQFF. CDR3 bases: TGTGCCAGCAGCTTGCCGCTAGATTCTAACAATGAGCAGTTCTTC.

The genes are TRBV7-9 and TRBJ2-1; D is perhaps TRBD1 or TRBD2 (5 bases each). With 4 bases removed from V and 4 bases from J, the gap between germline ends came to 20 bases. The CDR3 is 17 amino acids. Germline assignment: CDR1 SEHNR and CDR2 FQNEAQ (reference sequence). CDR3 region: CASSSEDRDPGYNEQFF. In DNA form, the CDR3 reads TGTGCCAGCAGCTCTGAAGACCGGGACCCAGGTTACAATGAGCAGTTCTTC.

This clone is a singleton in its sample. The chain is built from TRBV7-9 and TRBJ1-4, with unresolved D. Looked up from germline, CDR1 is SEHNR and CDR2 is FQNEAQ (reference sequence). The V end lost 5 bases, the J end lost 7 bases, and 11 bases lay between the germline ends. CDR3 size: 13 residues. This chain's CDR3 is CASSPSVGEKLFF. For the CDR3, the DNA is TGTGCCAGCAGCCCGAGTGTGGGTGAAAAACTGTTTTTT.

The rearrangement links TRBV30 to TRBJ2-4; D is possibly TRBD1 (5 bases). Germline loops: CDR1 GTSNPN, CDR2 SVGIG (reference sequence). V lost 1 base and J 7 bases, leaving 11 bases between the germline ends. The CDR3 is made up of 13 amino acids. The CDR3 DNA sequence: TGTGCCTGGAGTGCCCCAGGGTTGAACATTCAGTACTTC. It specifies CAWSAPGLNIQYF. The full variable domain, its missing parts supplied by reference TRBV30 and TRBJ2-4, is SQTIHQWPATLVQPVGSPLSLECTVEGTSNPNLYWYRQAAGRGLQLLFYSVGIGQISSEVPQNLSASRPQDRQFILSSKKLLLSDSGFYLCAWSAPGLNIQYFGAGTRLSVL.

CDR3 sequence: CASSPGRSYEQYF. The CDR3 DNA follows: TGTGCCAGCTCGCCCGGACGGTCCTACGAGCAGTACTTC. The genes are TRBV18 and TRBJ2-7; no reliable D call. V was cut by 6 bases and J by 1 base, with 10 bases left in between. This CDR3 is 13 amino acids long. Germline values: CDR1 KGHSH, CDR2 LQKENI.

The rearrangement uses TRBV7-6 and TRBJ2-6, with D possibly matching TRBD1 (5 bases). The length of the CDR3 is 17 residues. Germline CDR1 and CDR2: SGHVS and FNYEAQ. The germline V and J ends were trimmed by 1 base and 2 bases, with 12 bases remaining between them. CDR3 sequence (DNA): TGTGCCAGCAGCTTAGGACTGCCAGGGCCTGGGGCCAACGTCCTGACTTTC. Translation gives CASSLGLPGPGANVLTF.

The chain is built from TRBV7-8 and TRBJ2-1; maybe TRBD2 (6 bases). V lost 2 bases to trimming and J lost 7 bases, with 9 bases between them. The CDR3 has 13 residues. Germline V lookup: CDR1 SGHVS, CDR2 FQNEAQ. CDR3 bases: TGTGCCAGCAGCTTACGAGGGAGGAATGAGCAGTTCTTC. It yields the protein CASSLRGRNEQFF.

The gene calls are TRBV10-1 and TRBJ2-3; no definite D call. Trimming left V 0 bases short and J 6 bases short, with 16 bases between. The CDR3 runs 16 residues. Germline V CDR1 and CDR2: WNHNN, SYGVQD (reference sequence). CDR3 protein: CASSESGVSREDTQYF. In nucleotides, the CDR3 is TGCGCCAGCAGTGAGTCTGGGGTGAGCCGTGAGGATACGCAGTATTTT.

The chain links TRBV12-3 or TRBV12-4 to TRBJ2-1, with D uncertain. The CDR3 extends over 12 amino acids. V dropped 2 bases and J dropped 7 bases, with 6 bases sitting between them. DNA for the CDR3: TGTGCCAGCAGTTTACTCAGGAATGAGCAGTTCTTC. This encodes CASSLLRNEQFF.

As for this clone: Sequence at one end of the junction differs from germline and may be a read error. This chain connects TRBV3-1 (or the pseudogene TRBV3-2) to TRBJ2-3, with D perhaps being TRBD1 or TRBD2 (7 bases each). Germline lookup yields CDR1 LGHDT and CDR2 YNNKEL (reference sequence). The CDR3 is 11 residues long. DNA for the CDR3: TGTGCCAGCAGTCGCGGGGGACAGTCAGTTTTT. This gives the protein CASSRGGQSVF.

The chain has TRBV6-4 and TRBJ2-1, with 12 bases lining up with TRBD2. CDR1 MRHNA and CDR2 SNTAGT come from the germline V gene. There are 15 residues in the CDR3. Trimming at V came to 6 bases and at J to 4 bases, leaving 4 bases not matched to a gene. As DNA, the CDR3 is TGTGCCAGCAGGGGGACTAGCGGGCTTTACAATGAGCAGTTCTTC. Translating it yields CASRGTSGLYNEQFF.

The rearrangement uses TRBV24-1 and TRBJ2-1; D not certain. The V end lost 0 bases, the J end lost 0 bases, and 20 bases lay between the germline ends. The CDR3 runs 20 residues. The V gene's germline CDR1 is KGHDR and CDR2 SFDVKD. The CDR3 sequence is CATSDLRVPGLGDSYNEQFF. In DNA form, the CDR3 reads TGTGCCACCAGTGATTTGCGGGTCCCAGGCCTTGGAGACTCCTACAATGAGCAGTTCTTC.

The chain employs TRBV30 and TRBJ2-1, with 8 bases aligning to TRBD2. The germline V gene encodes CDR1 GTSNPN and CDR2 SVGIG (reference sequence). The trim removed 2 bases at V and 3 bases at J, leaving 15 bases unmatched. This CDR3 contains 18 residues. This CDR3 reads CAWSPPGPGTSSYNEQFF. CDR3 DNA sequence: TGTGCCTGGAGTCCCCCAGGTCCCGGGACTAGTAGCTACAATGAGCAGTTCTTC.